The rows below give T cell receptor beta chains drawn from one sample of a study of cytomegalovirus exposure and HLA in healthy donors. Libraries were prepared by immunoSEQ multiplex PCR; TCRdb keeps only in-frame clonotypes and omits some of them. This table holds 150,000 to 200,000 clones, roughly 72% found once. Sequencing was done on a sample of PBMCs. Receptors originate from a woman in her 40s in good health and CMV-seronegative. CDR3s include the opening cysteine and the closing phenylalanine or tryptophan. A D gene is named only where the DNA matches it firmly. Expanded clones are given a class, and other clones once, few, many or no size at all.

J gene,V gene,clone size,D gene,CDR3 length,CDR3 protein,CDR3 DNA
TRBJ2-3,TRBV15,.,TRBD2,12,CATSRTSGTQYF,TGTGCCACCAGCAGAACTAGCGGTACGCAGTATTTT
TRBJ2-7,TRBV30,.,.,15,CAWIPDLWSSYEQYF,TGTGCCTGGATTCCCGACCTCTGGAGCTCCTACGAGCAGTACTTC
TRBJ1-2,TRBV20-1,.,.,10,CSSQGPGYTF,TGCAGCTCGCAGGGGCCTGGCTACACCTTC
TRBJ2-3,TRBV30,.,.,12,CAWSVSADTQYF,TGTGCCTGGAGTGTATCAGCAGATACGCAGTATTTT
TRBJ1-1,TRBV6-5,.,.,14,CASRPPTEPTEAFF,TGTGCCAGCAGACCACCCACAGAGCCGACTGAAGCTTTCTTT
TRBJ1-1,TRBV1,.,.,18,CTSSQSGRDRGEGTEAFF,TGCACCAGCAGCCAAAGCGGGCGGGACAGGGGTGAGGGCACTGAAGCTTTCTTT
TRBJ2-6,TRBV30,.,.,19,CAWSVVGGQTFSGANVLTF,TGTGCCTGGAGTGTTGTGGGGGGACAGACTTTCTCTGGGGCCAACGTCCTGACTTTC
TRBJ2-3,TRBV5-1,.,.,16,CASSAAKDSFTDTQYF,TGCGCCAGCAGCGCCGCTAAGGACAGTTTCACAGATACGCAGTATTTT
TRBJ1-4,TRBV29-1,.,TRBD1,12,CSGKTGGEKLFF,TGCAGTGGTAAGACAGGGGGAGAAAAACTGTTTTTT
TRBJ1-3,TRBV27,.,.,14,CASSLSRRADTIYF,TGTGCCAGCAGTTTATCGAGGAGGGCGGACACCATATATTTT
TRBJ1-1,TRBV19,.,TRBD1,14,CASAQGAKNTEAFF,TGTGCCTCCGCGCAGGGGGCAAAGAACACTGAAGCTTTCTTT
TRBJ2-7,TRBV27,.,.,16,CASSGAGSGGPYEQYF,TGTGCCAGCAGTGGGGCGGGGAGCGGAGGGCCCTACGAGCAGTACTTC
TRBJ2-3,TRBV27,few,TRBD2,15,CASSRREGRTDTQYF,TGTGCCAGCAGCCGGCGGGAGGGCCGCACAGATACGCAGTATTTT
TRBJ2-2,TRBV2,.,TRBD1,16,CASEGDRGVKAGELFF,TGTGCCAGCGAAGGAGACAGGGGCGTGAAGGCCGGGGAGCTGTTTTTT
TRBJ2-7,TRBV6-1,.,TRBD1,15,CASSEDDGTVYEQYF,TGTGCCAGCAGTGAAGACGACGGGACAGTATACGAGCAGTACTTC
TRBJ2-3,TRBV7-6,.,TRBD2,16,CASGGGGLVGWDTQYF,TGTGCCAGTGGTGGAGGGGGACTAGTGGGTTGGGATACGCAGTATTTT
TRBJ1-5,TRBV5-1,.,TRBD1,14,CASSPGTGNQPQHF,TGCGCCAGCAGCCCCGGGACAGGGAACCAGCCCCAGCATTTT
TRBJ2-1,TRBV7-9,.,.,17,CASSTTRSVGSYNEQFF,TGTGCCAGCAGCACAACTAGGTCGGTTGGATCCTACAATGAGCAGTTCTTC
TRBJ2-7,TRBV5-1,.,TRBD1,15,CASSSGTGGIYEQYF,TGCGCCAGCAGCTCCGGGACAGGGGGCATCTACGAGCAGTACTTC
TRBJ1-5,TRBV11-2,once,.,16,CASSARGGDGFPPQHF,TGTGCCAGCAGCGCTCGGGGAGGTGACGGGTTTCCGCCCCAGCATTTT
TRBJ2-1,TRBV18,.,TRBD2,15,CASSPGEGGSVEQFF,TGTGCCAGCTCACCAGGGGAGGGAGGATCGGTAGAGCAGTTCTTC
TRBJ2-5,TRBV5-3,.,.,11,CAGRVRETQYF,TGTGCCGGCAGGGTAAGGGAGACCCAGTACTTC
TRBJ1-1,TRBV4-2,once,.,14,CASSQVTGNVEAFF,TGTGCCAGCAGCCAAGTAACAGGGAATGTTGAAGCTTTCTTT
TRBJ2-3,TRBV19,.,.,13,CASSIDKGDTQYF,TGTGCCAGTAGTATAGATAAGGGGGATACGCAGTATTTT
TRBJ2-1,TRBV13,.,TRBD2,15,CASSSGTSGSHEQFF,TGTGCCAGCAGCTCAGGGACTAGCGGGAGTCATGAGCAGTTCTTC
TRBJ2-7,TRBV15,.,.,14,CATSRDYISGEQYF,TGTGCCACCAGCAGAGATTACATCTCGGGGGAGCAGTACTTC
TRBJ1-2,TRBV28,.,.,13,CASTTMQGYGYTF,TGTGCCAGCACCACGATGCAGGGGTATGGCTACACCTTC
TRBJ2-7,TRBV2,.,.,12,CASSISSYEQYF,TGTGCCAGCAGTATTAGCTCCTACGAGCAGTACTTC
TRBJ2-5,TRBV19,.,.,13,CASSSDSRETQYF,TGTGCCAGTAGTTCAGACAGTAGAGAGACCCAGTACTTC
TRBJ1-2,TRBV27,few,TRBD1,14,CASNPDRESYGYTF,TGTGCCAGCAATCCGGACAGGGAAAGCTATGGCTACACCTTC
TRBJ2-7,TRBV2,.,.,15,CASRPATGFRGEQYF,TGTGCCAGCAGACCCGCTACCGGGTTCCGGGGGGAGCAGTACTTC
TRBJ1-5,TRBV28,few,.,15,CASSLMAGLNQPQHF,TGTGCCAGCAGTTTAATGGCAGGATTAAATCAGCCCCAGCATTTT
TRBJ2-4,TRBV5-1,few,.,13,CASSLVGEDIQYF,TGCGCCAGCAGCTTGGTGGGAGAAGACATTCAGTACTTC
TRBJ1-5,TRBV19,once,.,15,CASSIGQGINQPQHF,TGTGCCAGTAGTATAGGCCAGGGGATCAATCAGCCCCAGCATTTT
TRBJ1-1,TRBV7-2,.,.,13,CASSSLWNTEAFF,TGTGCCAGCAGTTCTCTTTGGAACACTGAAGCTTTCTTT
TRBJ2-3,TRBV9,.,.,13,CASNRVPTDTQYF,TGTGCCAGTAACAGGGTTCCCACAGATACGCAGTATTTT
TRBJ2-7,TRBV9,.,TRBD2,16,CASSVNPGLAPNEQYF,TGTGCCAGCAGCGTAAACCCGGGACTAGCCCCCAACGAGCAGTACTTC
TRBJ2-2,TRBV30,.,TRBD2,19,CAWSGWTSGRESNTGELFF,TGTGCCTGGAGTGGTTGGACTAGCGGGAGGGAATCTAACACCGGGGAGCTGTTTTTT
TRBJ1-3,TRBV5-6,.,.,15,CASSLRTRIGNTIYF,TGTGCCAGCAGCCTCCGGACTAGGATTGGAAACACCATATATTTT
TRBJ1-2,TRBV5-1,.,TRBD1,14,CASSSGQPASGYTF,TGCGCCAGCAGCTCGGGACAGCCGGCGAGTGGCTACACCTTC
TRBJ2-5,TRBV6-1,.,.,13,CASRAGRVETQYF,TGTGCCAGCCGTGCCGGGCGGGTGGAGACCCAGTACTTC
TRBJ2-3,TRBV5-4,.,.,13,CASTSQGTDTQYF,TGTGCCAGCACCTCTCAGGGCACAGATACGCAGTATTTT
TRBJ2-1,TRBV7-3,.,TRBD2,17,CASSLNPPGGSYNEQFF,TGTGCCAGCAGCTTAAACCCGCCGGGAGGGTCCTACAATGAGCAGTTCTTC